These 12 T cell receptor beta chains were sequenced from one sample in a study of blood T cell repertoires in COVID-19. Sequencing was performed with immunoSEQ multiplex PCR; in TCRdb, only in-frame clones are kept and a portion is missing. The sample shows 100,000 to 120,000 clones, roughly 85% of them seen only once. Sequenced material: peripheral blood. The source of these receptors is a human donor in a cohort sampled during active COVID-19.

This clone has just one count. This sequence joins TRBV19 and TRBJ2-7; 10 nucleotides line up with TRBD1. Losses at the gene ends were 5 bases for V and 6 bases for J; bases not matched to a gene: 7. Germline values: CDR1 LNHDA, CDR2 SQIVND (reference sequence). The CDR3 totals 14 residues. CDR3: CASSAPGTGVEQYF. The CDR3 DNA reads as TGTGCCAGTAGTGCACCCGGGACAGGGGTCGAGCAGTACTTC.

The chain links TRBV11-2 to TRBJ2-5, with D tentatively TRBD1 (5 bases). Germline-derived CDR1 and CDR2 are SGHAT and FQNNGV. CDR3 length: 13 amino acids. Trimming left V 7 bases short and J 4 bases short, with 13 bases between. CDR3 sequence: CASTHRGPETQYF. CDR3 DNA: TGTGCCAGCACCCATAGGGGTCCAGAGACCCAGTACTTC.

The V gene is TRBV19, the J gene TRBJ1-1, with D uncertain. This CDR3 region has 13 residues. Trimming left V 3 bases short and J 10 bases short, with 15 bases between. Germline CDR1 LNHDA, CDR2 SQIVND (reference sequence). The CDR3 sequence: CASSMSGPLGAFF. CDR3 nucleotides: TGTGCCAGTAGTATGTCAGGCCCCCTTGGAGCTTTCTTT. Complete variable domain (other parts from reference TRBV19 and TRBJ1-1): DGGITQSPKYLFRKEGQNVTLSCEQNLNHDAMYWYRQDPGQGLRLIYYSQIVNDFQKGDIAEGYSVSREKKESFPLTVTSAQKNPTAFYLCASSMSGPLGAFFGQGTRLTVV.

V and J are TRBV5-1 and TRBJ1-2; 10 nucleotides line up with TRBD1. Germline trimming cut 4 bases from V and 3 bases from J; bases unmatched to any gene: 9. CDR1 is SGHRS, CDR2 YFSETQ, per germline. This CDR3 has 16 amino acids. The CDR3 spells CASSPSGTGAHYGYTF. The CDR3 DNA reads TGCGCCAGCAGCCCATCCGGGACAGGGGCCCACTATGGCTACACCTTC. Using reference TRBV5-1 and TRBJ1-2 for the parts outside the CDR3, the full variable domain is KAGVTQTPRYLIKTRGQQVTLSCSPISGHRSVSWYQQTPGQGLQFLFEYFSETQRNKGNFPGRFSGRQFSNSRSEMNVSTLELGDSALYLCASSPSGTGAHYGYTFGSGTRLTVV.

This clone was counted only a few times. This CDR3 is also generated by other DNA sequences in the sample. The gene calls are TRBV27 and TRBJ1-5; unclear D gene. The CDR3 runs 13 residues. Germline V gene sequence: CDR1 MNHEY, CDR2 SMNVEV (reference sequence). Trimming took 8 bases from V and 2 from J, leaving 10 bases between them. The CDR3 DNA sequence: TGTGCCAGCTCGGGATCGGGCAATCAGCCCCAGCATTTT. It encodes CASSGSGNQPQHF.

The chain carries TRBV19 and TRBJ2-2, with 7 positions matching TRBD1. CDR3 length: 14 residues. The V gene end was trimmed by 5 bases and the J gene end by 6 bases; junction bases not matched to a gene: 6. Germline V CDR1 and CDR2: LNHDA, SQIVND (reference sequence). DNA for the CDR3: TGTGCCAGTAGTTTCCTAGACAGGGCCGGGGAGCTGTTTTTT. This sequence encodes CASSFLDRAGELFF.

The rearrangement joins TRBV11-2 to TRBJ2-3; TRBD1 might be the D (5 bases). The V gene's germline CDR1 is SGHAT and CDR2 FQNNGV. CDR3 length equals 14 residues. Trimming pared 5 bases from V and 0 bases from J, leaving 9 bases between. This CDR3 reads CASSPQASTDTQYF. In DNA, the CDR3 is TGTGCCAGCAGCCCACAGGCTAGCACAGATACGCAGTATTTT.

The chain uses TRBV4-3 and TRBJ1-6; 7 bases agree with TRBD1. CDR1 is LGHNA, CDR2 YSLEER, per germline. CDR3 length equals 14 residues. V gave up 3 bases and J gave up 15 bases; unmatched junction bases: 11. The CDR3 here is CASSQGAFRGDLHF. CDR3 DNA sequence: TGCGCCAGCAGCCAGGGGGCATTCAGGGGGGACCTCCACTTT.

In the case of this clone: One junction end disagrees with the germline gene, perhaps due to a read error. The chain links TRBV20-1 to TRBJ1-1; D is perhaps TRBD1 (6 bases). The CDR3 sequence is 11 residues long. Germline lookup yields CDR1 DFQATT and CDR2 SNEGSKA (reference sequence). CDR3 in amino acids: CSARPGAEAFF. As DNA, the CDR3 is TGCAGTGCTAGACCAGGGGCTGAGGCTTTCTTT.

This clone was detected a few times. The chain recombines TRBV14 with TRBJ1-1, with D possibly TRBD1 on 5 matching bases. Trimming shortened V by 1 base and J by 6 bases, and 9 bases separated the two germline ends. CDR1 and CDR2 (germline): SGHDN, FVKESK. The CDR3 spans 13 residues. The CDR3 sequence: CASSQVLGAEAFF. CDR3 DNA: TGTGCCAGCAGCCAAGTTTTAGGGGCTGAAGCTTTCTTT.

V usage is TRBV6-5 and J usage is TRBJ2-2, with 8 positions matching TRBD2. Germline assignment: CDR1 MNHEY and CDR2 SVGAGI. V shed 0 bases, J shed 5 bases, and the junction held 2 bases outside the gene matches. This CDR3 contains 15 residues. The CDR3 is CASSYSAGATGELFF. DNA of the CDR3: TGTGCCAGCAGTTACTCAGCGGGGGCTACCGGGGAGCTGTTTTTT.

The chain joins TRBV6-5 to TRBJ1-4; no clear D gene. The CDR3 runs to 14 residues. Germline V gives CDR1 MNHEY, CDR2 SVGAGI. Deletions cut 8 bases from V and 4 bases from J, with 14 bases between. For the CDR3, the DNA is TGTGCCAGCGAGACAAATGACGGTAATGAAAAACTGTTTTTT. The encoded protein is CASETNDGNEKLFF.